The 4 T cell receptor beta chains in this list originate from one sample, sequenced in a study of control samples from healthy donors and cancer patients. Some clones are missing from TCRdb's copy, which holds only in-frame ones; the method was immunoSEQ multiplex PCR. The sample lists about 140,000 clones, 94% seen once, with 10% to 15% in the top ten. The sample taken for sequencing was blood. These receptors came from a man aged 40-55 years in good health.

The rearrangement links TRBV18 to TRBJ2-7; 9 bases agree with TRBD1. The length of the CDR3 is 14 residues. CDR1 is KGHSH and CDR2 is LQKENI in the germline V gene. Unmatched junction bases numbered 1, after V lost 1 base and J lost 3 bases. CDR3 nucleotide sequence: TGTGCCAGCTCACCACAGGGACAGGGCTACGAGCAGTACTTC. Protein: CASSPQGQGYEQYF. Filled out from reference TRBV18 and TRBJ2-7, the complete variable domain reads NAGVMQNPRHLVRRRGQEARLRCSPMKGHSHVYWYRQLPEEGLKFMVYLQKENIIDESGMPKERFSAEFPKEGPSILRIQQVVRGDSAAYFCASSPQGQGYEQYFGPGTRLTVT.

V usage is TRBV5-1 and J usage is TRBJ2-6; D not resolved. The CDR3 extends over 14 amino acids. CDR1 and CDR2 from the germline V gene are SGHRS and YFSETQ. Trimming took 7 bases from V and 3 from J, leaving 11 bases between them. CDR3 sequence (DNA): TGCGCCAGCTTGGGCCCAGATGGGGCCAACGTCCTGACTTTC. Protein: CASLGPDGANVLTF.

The CDR3: CASSWGGSSGYTF. For the CDR3, the DNA is TGTGCCAGCAGTTGGGGGGGCTCCTCGGGCTACACCTTC. The genes are TRBV12-3 or TRBV12-4 and TRBJ1-2, with a weak D call TRBD1 (6 bases). The V and J ends lost 4 bases and 8 bases respectively, with 14 bases between them. The CDR3 has 13 residues.

The V gene is TRBV2, the J gene TRBJ1-1; 7 bases are a match to TRBD1. V was clipped by 3 bases and J by 3 bases; unmatched bases: 4. CDR1 and CDR2 from the germline V gene are SNHLY and FYNNEI. This CDR3 comprises 14 residues. The CDR3 nucleotides read TGTGCCAGCAGTGATGGGACAGCTGACACTGAAGCTTTCTTT. This sequence encodes CASSDGTADTEAFF.